The rows below give T cell receptor beta chains drawn from one sample of a study of blood T cell repertoires in COVID-19. The data were produced by immunoSEQ multiplex PCR, yet TCRdb's version contains in-frame clones alone and is incomplete. The sample lists roughly 150,000 clones, nearly 80% occurring once. What was sequenced was peripheral blood. The receptors here all came from an elderly woman with acute or convalescent COVID-19. Each CDR3 is given without its conserved first and last residue. The D gene is left open where the match is weak.

v_call d_call cdr3_aa
TRBV5-1 TRBD1 ASSQTGVNTGELF
TRBV9 TRBD2 ASSPRLADDNEQF
TRBV2 . ASSEGLLWSNQPQH
TRBV2 . ASMGARTNEKLF
TRBV19 . ASSPRDAGGYQPQH
TRBV24-1 TRBD1 ATSDRRDRGYT
TRBV5-1 . ASSLGAGPSSYNEQF
TRBV4-1 . ASSQDWATPSNTEAF
TRBV7-6 TRBD1 ASSLEDRGSYEQY
TRBV18 TRBD2 ASSPGMSGTYNEQF
TRBV6-5 TRBD1 ASRATGGLTYEQY
TRBV19 . ASIDWVETEAF
TRBV7-2 . ASSWGRARTGELF
TRBV30 . AWSVRWRDYEQY
TRBV15 . ATSTLDSFYGYT
TRBV15 . ATSRGRDTEAF
TRBV27 TRBD2 ASSFRTRANNEQF
TRBV5-1 . ASSLAGETQY
TRBV5-1 . ASSLGGHGSETQY
TRBV5-1 TRBD1 ASSVGTDNQPQH
TRBV28 TRBD1 ASRDRIGAYEQY
TRBV6-2/TRBV6-3 TRBD1 ASSYGQGPYEQY
TRBV2 TRBD1 ASSDGDSRNQPQH
TRBV28 TRBD1 ASRRTGGDGYGYT
TRBV6-1 TRBD1 ASSEGQGIFYEQY
TRBV19 . ASSIQQAYGYT
TRBV30 . AWSVLLQETQY
TRBV28 TRBD1 ASTFRGQGGTEAF
TRBV11-2 TRBD1 ASSLGQLNTEAF
TRBV28 . ASSWDKNTEAF
TRBV5-1 . ASSLGTSRGTEAF
TRBV5-1 . ASKRGEEEKLF
TRBV5-1 . ASSKTGNGYT
TRBV2 . ASSEQAAGLEDTQY
TRBV5-1 . ASAPWQANTEAF
TRBV5-4 TRBD2 ASSSRVSGSNEQF
TRBV7-9 TRBD2 ASSSGLALRTGELF
TRBV2 . ASSVDYNQPQH
TRBV25-1 . ASSPPGMFTEAF
TRBV5-4 TRBD1 ASSFGTEDGYT
TRBV29-1 . SVANVGSNQPQH